This TCR beta chain was captured in a study of PD-1 blockade in classical Hodgkin lymphoma. The study, taken as a whole, reports: The CD4+ diversity rise by C4D1 was clearest in complete responders. The diversity seen at baseline in complete responders resembled that of newly diagnosed patients. At baseline, newly diagnosed patients reportedly showed less TCR diversity than healthy donors.

The method was immunoSEQ multiplex PCR; TCRdb's version includes in-frame clones alone and lacks a portion of them. The sample has about 98,000 clones; roughly 89% are singletons. On this clone itself: As yet, its antigen is unknown.

Relapses following autologous stem cell transplantation were seen in all patients, with brentuximab vedotin exposure varying. Complete response, partial response or progressive disease constituted the best responses recorded. Sequences were derived from peripheral blood mononuclear cells (PBMCs), sampled at baseline. The receptor comes from a human donor with classical Hodgkin lymphoma.

The CDR3 here is CASSFLRRNTEAFF. The CDR3 DNA reads TGTGCCAGCAGCTTCCTCCGGCGGAACACTGAAGCTTTCTTT. The chain employs TRBV28 and TRBJ1-1; D is undetermined. Trimming took 6 bases from V and 1 from J, leaving 12 bases between them. Per germline, CDR1 MDHEN and CDR2 SYDVKM. This CDR3 region has 14 residues.